A selection of T cell receptor beta chains follows, all from one sample in a study of T cells after yellow fever vaccination. A single record per CDR3 protein comes from TCRdb applying MiXCR to the 5' RACE reads. The table lists 200,000 or so distinct CDR3 sequences, 6.7% of them singletons, with 1% to 1.2% in the top ten. The source was CD4+ T cells sorted from PBMCs, collected on the day of the yellow fever booster vaccination. Every receptor here comes from a man in his thirties or forties who received the YFV17D yellow fever vaccine. The CDR3 runs from the conserved cysteine through the conserved F or W. The D gene is left open where the match is weak. Some rows have no size entry. The others give once, few or many, or a class for an expanded clone.

v_call	d_call	clone_size	j_call	cdr3_length	cdr3_aa	cdr3_nt
TRBV30	.	few	TRBJ2-1	13	CAWKVQGKSEQFF	TGTGCCTGGAAGGTTCAGGGAAAGAGTGAGCAGTTCTTC
TRBV30	TRBD1	many	TRBJ2-7	17	CAWTGARDSSGGNEQYF	TGTGCCTGGACCGGAGCCCGGGACAGTTCAGGTGGCAACGAGCAGTACTTC
TRBV6-1	.	few	TRBJ1-5	14	CASSPLGANQPQHF	TGTGCCAGCAGCCCTCTCGGGGCGAATCAGCCCCAGCATTTT
TRBV5-1	TRBD2	few	TRBJ2-1	16	CASSLDGTSGNNEQFF	TGCGCCAGCAGCTTGGATGGGACTAGCGGAAACAATGAGCAGTTCTTC
TRBV5-1	.	many	TRBJ1-4	16	CASSSLSRGEREKLFF	TGCGCCAGCAGCTCGCTTTCTAGGGGGGAGAGAGAAAAACTGTTTTTT
TRBV27	TRBD2	few	TRBJ2-1	15	CASSIRRGDGNEQFF	TGTGCCAGCAGTATTCGCCGGGGGGACGGGAATGAGCAGTTCTTC
TRBV7-2	.	many	TRBJ2-2	16	CASSLVVVINTGELFF	TGTGCCAGCAGCTTAGTGGTAGTAATAAACACCGGGGAGCTGTTTTTT
TRBV20-1	TRBD2	.	TRBJ2-3	16	CSARLTSGRITDTQYF	TGCAGTGCTAGACTAACTAGCGGGAGGATCACAGATACGCAGTATTTT
TRBV5-1	TRBD2	few	TRBJ2-7	15	CASSLETSGKYEQYF	TGCGCCAGCAGCTTAGAGACTAGCGGGAAATACGAGCAGTACTTC
TRBV9	TRBD2	many	TRBJ2-5	16	CASSVGELAGVETQYF	TGTGCCAGCAGCGTAGGTGAACTAGCGGGAGTAGAGACCCAGTACTTC
TRBV27	.	.	TRBJ2-2	14	CASSLGQRSGELFF	TGTGCCAGCAGTTTAGGGCAGCGGTCCGGGGAGCTGTTTTTT
TRBV6-5	TRBD2	few	TRBJ2-2	16	CASSYSLAGATGELFF	TGTGCCAGCAGTTACTCGCTAGCGGGAGCCACCGGGGAGCTGTTTTTT
TRBV7-2	TRBD2	few	TRBJ2-1	16	CASSILAGNIYNEQFF	TGTGCCAGCAGTATACTAGCGGGAAACATCTACAATGAGCAGTTCTTC
TRBV28	TRBD2	many	TRBJ2-3	15	CASSPGGALTDTQYF	TGTGCCAGCAGCCCCGGGGGGGCGCTGACAGATACGCAGTATTTT
TRBV20-1	TRBD2	.	TRBJ2-4	17	CSARDPGRGRGSDIQYF	TGCAGTGCTAGAGATCCGGGGCGCGGGAGAGGTAGCGACATTCAGTACTTC
TRBV29-1	.	.	TRBJ1-2	11	CSVIGTFGYTF	TGCAGCGTCATAGGGACGTTTGGCTACACCTTC
TRBV4-3	TRBD2	few	TRBJ2-2	14	CASSASGNTGELFF	TGCGCCAGCAGCGCTAGCGGAAACACCGGGGAGCTGTTTTTT
TRBV6-5	.	few	TRBJ2-1	16	CASSYSLVQNYNEQFF	TGTGCCAGCAGTTACTCTTTGGTGCAAAATTACAATGAGCAGTTCTTC
TRBV15	.	many	TRBJ2-1	14	CATSRGGLYNEQFF	TGTGCCACCAGCAGAGGGGGGCTCTACAATGAGCAGTTCTTC
TRBV29-1	.	few	TRBJ2-5	13	CSVVRTSQETQYF	TGCAGCGTTGTTCGGACGTCCCAAGAGACCCAGTACTTC
TRBV20-1	TRBD2	many	TRBJ2-7	14	CSARGGLAGDEQYF	TGCAGTGCTAGAGGGGGACTAGCGGGAGACGAGCAGTACTTC
TRBV20-1	TRBD2	few	TRBJ2-5	18	CSARATSGSRAGIETQYF	TGCAGTGCTAGGGCGACTAGCGGGAGCCGGGCCGGGATTGAGACCCAGTACTTC
TRBV9	.	.	TRBJ2-1	12	CASSVGVDEQFF	TGTGCCAGCAGCGTAGGGGTGGATGAGCAGTTCTTC
TRBV20-1	.	.	TRBJ2-1	14	CSARRPLTYNEQFF	TGCAGTGCTAGACGCCCCTTAACCTACAATGAGCAGTTCTTC
TRBV6-5	.	many	TRBJ2-7	15	CASSYSGRGGLEQYF	TGTGCCAGCAGTTACTCGGGACGTGGAGGGCTCGAGCAGTACTTC
TRBV20-1	TRBD1	many	TRBJ2-1	15	CSARAGQGLHNEQFF	TGCAGTGCTAGAGCGGGACAGGGCCTCCACAATGAGCAGTTCTTC
TRBV20-1	.	few	TRBJ2-4	14	CSASIQGRVGIQYF	TGCAGTGCTAGTATACAGGGGAGGGTCGGCATTCAGTACTTC
TRBV11-2	TRBD2	.	TRBJ2-2	14	CATTIAGGTGELFF	TGTGCCACCACAATAGCGGGAGGGACCGGGGAGCTGTTTTTT
TRBV5-1	TRBD2	few	TRBJ2-1	17	CASPFKLAGGPTNEQFF	TGCGCCAGCCCCTTTAAACTAGCGGGAGGCCCCACCAATGAGCAGTTCTTC
TRBV7-2	.	.	TRBJ1-3	14	CASSLDSAGNTIYF	TGTGCCAGCAGCTTAGACAGCGCGGGAAACACCATATATTTT
TRBV23-1	.	.	TRBJ1-1	12	CAPPEMNTEAFF	TGCGCTCCACCAGAGATGAACACTGAAGCTTTCTTT
TRBV30	.	.	TRBJ2-7	14	CAWSNGGLTYEQYF	TGTGCCTGGAGTAATGGGGGATTGACCTACGAGCAGTACTTC
TRBV9	TRBD2	.	TRBJ2-7	15	CASSVNERGSYEQYF	TGTGCCAGCAGCGTCAACGAGCGGGGCTCCTACGAGCAGTACTTC
TRBV4-3	.	many	TRBJ2-5	18	CASSQATVSPGNQETQYF	TGCGCCAGCAGCCAGGCGACCGTATCCCCGGGGAACCAAGAGACCCAGTACTTC
TRBV12-5	.	.	TRBJ2-2	17	CASGLSSGIVRPGELFF	TGTGCTAGTGGTTTGTCGTCAGGAATCGTCAGGCCCGGGGAGCTGTTTTTT
TRBV5-1	TRBD2	.	TRBJ2-1	15	CASSTTSDPYNEQFF	TGCGCCAGCAGCACGACTAGCGATCCCTACAATGAGCAGTTCTTC
TRBV9	.	.	TRBJ1-1	16	CASSVGPDGPNTEAFF	TGTGCCAGCAGCGTAGGCCCAGACGGACCGAACACTGAAGCTTTCTTT
TRBV20-1	TRBD1	many	TRBJ2-5	15	CSAPPGTGGAETQYF	TGCAGTGCCCCACCCGGGACAGGGGGCGCGGAGACCCAGTACTTC